This T cell receptor (beta chain) was obtained from a study of blood T cell repertoires in COVID-19 (dated by TCRdb to the early 2020s). In the study overall: The collaborator samples originated in the United States, Italy and Spain and spanned the acute and convalescent phases of COVID-19. The repertoires were released in a freely available public database meant as a resource for research on the immune response to SARS-CoV-2. The prospective study material was composed of cDNA or gDNA derived from T cells, B-cell-depleted T cells, or PBMCs. The samples were drawn from two sources: the first 160 participants of the ongoing ImmuneRACE study, and 950 to 1,500 subjects contributed by 6 global collaborators. Where available, HLA class I and class II types were taken from metadata supplied by the sample provider and were not determined by assay-based typing. Subjects who had been exposed to COVID-19, were actively infected with it, or had recovered from it provided the deeply sampled blood TCRbeta repertoires that made up the dataset. The sample metadata nearly always contained a de-identified subject ID, COVID-19 status, age in years and sex.

Summary of the overall study and its limitations: How much clinical and demographic metadata was included differed by source and by participant, and the metadata was provided uncurated.

In the case of this clone: The specificity of this receptor is unknown. No much larger clone is present one base from it, and per-base qualities are unavailable.

TCRbeta CDR3 regions were amplified from genomic DNA by means of the immunoSEQ Assay, a bias-controlled multiplex PCR. Per the authors' processing: Within the assay, amplification of reference gene primers was used to estimate how many nucleated cells each sample contained. To quantify the absolute abundance of each unique TCRbeta CDR3 rearrangement, sequence reads were collapsed and filtered. Productive Simpson clonality was computed per sample as the square root of Simpson's diversity index over productive rearrangements. Sourced from immuneACCESS, this table was stored by TCRdb with only in-frame sequences that have V and J called. A share of the clones is absent; for the studies checked, an unresolved V gene accounts for under half, and the remainder has no known explanation. That table is the source of V, J and clone size, and D and trimming were worked out from the DNA. The sample has roughly 250,000 clones on record, around 80% of them singletons. The ten most abundant clones make up less than 6.5% of the sample.

The collaborating institutions used their own protocols to collect whole blood in K2EDTA tubes. Collaborator samples were shipped for TCRbeta analysis as frozen whole blood, isolated PBMCs, or DNA extracted from either sample type. V loses 4 bases of germline sequence and J loses 1 base, and the interval between the two ends is 13 bases. There are 15 amino acids in the CDR3, from cysteine to phenylalanine inclusive. CDR3 DNA is the only sequence kept; it has 45 bases, read in frame from the first base. Taken from the germline V gene, the CDR1 and CDR2 loops are LGHNA and YNFKEQ. Input material: peripheral blood. Here the chain combines TRBV4-2 and TRBJ2-5, and possibly TRBD2, on 5 matching bases. This TCR was sampled from a human donor in a cohort sampled during active COVID-19. The CDR3 in this case is CASSLLPAVQETQYF. The sequenced DNA is TGTGCCAGCAGCCTCCTCCCAGCGGTCCAAGAGACCCAGTACTTC.